This is a list of T cell receptor beta chains from one sample in a study of beta chain features in type 1 diabetes. Clones were sequenced by immunoSEQ multiplex PCR, and TCRdb holds only the in-frame ones, with some missing. The table includes about 340,000 clones, 7% to 9% detected once. Sequencing was done on a sample of central memory CD4+ T cells from blood. All receptors derive from a woman under 30 in good health. The conserved cysteine and the conserved F or W are not part of the CDR3 here. Fields, in order: J gene, V gene, clone size, CDR3 protein. Clone sizes are given selectively: once, few, many, or a class where the clone is expanded.

TRBJ2-5	TRBV29-1	few	SVEERAQSWETQY
TRBJ2-2	TRBV11-1	few	ASSLAIAANTGELF
TRBJ2-1	TRBV15	few	ATSRDFAGGMNNEQF
TRBJ2-7	TRBV7-2	few	ASSLVSQITSYEQY
TRBJ2-5	TRBV11-3	few	ASSLGGLGGETQY
TRBJ2-5	TRBV9	.	ASSPGTSGSGKETQY
TRBJ1-1	TRBV5-1	many	ASSLVGSVNTEAF
TRBJ1-2	TRBV6-5	.	ASNPTGGYGYT
TRBJ2-1	TRBV5-1	few	ASSFSGGTSPVQF
TRBJ2-4	TRBV5-6	many	ASSLNNVKNIQY
TRBJ2-6	TRBV4-1	few	ASSQDLKANVLT
TRBJ2-3	TRBV11-3	few	ASSRVSKTDTQY
TRBJ2-7	TRBV28	.	ASSFTPYTSVSYSYEQY
TRBJ2-1	TRBV5-1	few	ASSQGQKKF
TRBJ2-5	TRBV6-5	few	ASSYSDRGVGETQY
TRBJ2-3	TRBV7-9	many	ASVLAGLPDTQY
TRBJ1-2	TRBV5-1	few	ASEEGPKGGYT
TRBJ2-5	TRBV20-1	few	STTLRETQY
TRBJ2-7	TRBV7-6	.	ASSFSPTDYEQY
TRBJ2-7	TRBV20-1	many	SVENTYEQY
TRBJ2-7	TRBV14	.	ASSQGGQEKKY
TRBJ2-3	TRBV5-1	few	ASSLVSGTDTQY
TRBJ2-5	TRBV7-2	.	ASSLGLKETQY
TRBJ1-4	TRBV6-5	many	ASSWDSNEKLF
TRBJ2-1	TRBV28	few	ASSFFLPGNEQF
TRBJ1-5	TRBV7-9	.	ASSLGEGPQPQH
TRBJ1-4	TRBV4-1	.	ASSQVRVEKLF
TRBJ1-1	TRBV10-3	.	AIRGDRVAF
TRBJ2-6	TRBV2	many	ASMYNSGANVLT
TRBJ2-1	TRBV29-1	.	SVEVVAGGLNEQF
TRBJ2-3	TRBV28	.	ASSLGGVPDTQY
TRBJ2-2	TRBV27	few	ASSSFTNTGELF
TRBJ2-1	TRBV5-4	many	ASGSGGRQF
TRBJ2-3	TRBV4-2	few	ASSQAQGDTQY
TRBJ2-3	TRBV2	few	ASSKRTGGTDTQY
TRBJ2-7	TRBV4-3	.	ASSHQTGTGGYEQY
TRBJ2-7	TRBV7-9	many	ASSLGVHGGTYEQY
TRBJ1-1	TRBV15	.	ATSRAYRDTEAF
TRBJ2-6	TRBV7-2	few	ASSFHSGANVLT
TRBJ2-7	TRBV19	.	ASSIWTGGSYEQY
TRBJ2-7	TRBV9	.	ASSPRQGRSGEQY
TRBJ2-1	TRBV6-5	.	ASSRRREQF